The 9 T cell receptor beta chains reported below all come from one sample, sequenced in a study of Ad26.COV2.S vaccination and SARS-CoV-2 variants. Assay: immunoSEQ multiplex PCR; the TCRdb copy retains only in-frame clones and omits some. The sample contains approximately 300,000 clones, approximately 80% of which appear only once. The sample's treatment: 15 to 20 received Ad26.COV2.S at low or high dose, single or two shots; about 5 received placebo; per-sample allocation not given. All samples were drawn on day 63, counting from the first vaccine or placebo injection. The sample consisted of peripheral blood, taken in a trial of Ad26.COV2.S vaccine versus placebo. These receptors originate from a person between 18 and 65 years old who received the Ad26.COV2.S COVID-19 vaccine or a placebo.

This clone has more than one count but fewer than ten. This chain joins TRBV28 and TRBJ1-4; no clear D gene. The CDR3 sequence is 15 residues long. Germline V gene lookup returns CDR1 MDHEN and CDR2 SYDVKM. Between the trimmed V and J ends, which lost 3 bases and 4 bases, there was a span of 12 bases. The CDR3: CASSFGQAINEKLFF. In DNA, the CDR3 is TGTGCCAGCAGTTTTGGGCAGGCTATTAATGAAAAACTGTTTTTT.

The chain joins TRBV2 to TRBJ1-1; D is unclear. The CDR3 sequence is 13 residues long. V was cut by 3 bases and J by 9 bases, with 14 bases left in between. Germline CDR1 SNHLY, CDR2 FYNNEI. The CDR3 sequence is CASSDALASQAFF. CDR3 sequence (DNA): TGTGCCAGCAGTGATGCTTTGGCTTCCCAAGCTTTCTTT.

This sequence joins TRBV28 and TRBJ2-1; D is unclear. Germline-derived CDR1 and CDR2 are MDHEN and SYDVKM. Trimming shortened V by 7 bases and J by 7 bases, and 8 bases separated the two germline ends. The CDR3 length is 11 residues. The CDR3 is CASTRSNEQFF. The CDR3 DNA sequence: TGTGCCAGCACGAGGAGTAATGAGCAGTTCTTC.

The chain uses TRBV3-1 (or the pseudogene TRBV3-2) and TRBJ1-4; D may be TRBD1 (5 bases). CDR1 and CDR2 (germline): LGHDT, YNNKEL (reference sequence). V was trimmed by 0 bases and J by 4 bases, leaving 24 bases between them. The CDR3 spans 20 residues. The CDR3 reads CASSQEKIRARVKVNEKLFF. CDR3 in DNA: TGTGCCAGCAGCCAAGAGAAGATTCGTGCCAGGGTAAAGGTTAATGAAAAACTGTTTTTT.

The chain recombines TRBV18 with TRBJ2-3, with D uncertain. CDR1 and CDR2 from the germline V gene are KGHSH and LQKENI. The CDR3 is made up of 15 amino acids. Trimming left V 0 bases short and J 2 bases short, with 9 bases between. The CDR3: CASSPPFSNTDTQYF. The CDR3 nucleotides are TGTGCCAGCTCACCACCGTTTTCTAACACAGATACGCAGTATTTT.

This chain uses TRBV5-1 with TRBJ2-7; the match to TRBD1 covers 7 bases. V gave up 4 bases and J gave up 5 bases; unmatched junction bases: 18. The CDR3 runs 17 residues. Germline CDR1 SGHRS, CDR2 YFSETQ. In DNA form, the CDR3 reads TGCGCCAGCAGCCAATACTCAGAACCGACAGGGCGACACGAGCAGTACTTC. The encoded protein is CASSQYSEPTGRHEQYF. The complete variable domain, with remaining parts taken from reference TRBV5-1 and TRBJ2-7, reads KAGVTQTPRYLIKTRGQQVTLSCSPISGHRSVSWYQQTPGQGLQFLFEYFSETQRNKGNFPGRFSGRQFSNSRSEMNVSTLELGDSALYLCASSQYSEPTGRHEQYFGPGTRLTVT.

Note on this clone: Other DNA sequences in the sample encode the same CDR3. The chain combines TRBV20-1 with TRBJ2-7; D remains ambiguous. Trimming pared 3 bases from V and 5 bases from J, leaving 5 bases between. CDR1 is DFQATT and CDR2 is SNEGSKA in the germline V gene (reference sequence). This CDR3 is built from 10 residues. The CDR3 loop reads CSARGDEQYF. CDR3 DNA: TGCAGTGCTAGGGGCGACGAGCAGTACTTC.

CDR3 sequence: CASSDFRNTIYF. As DNA, the CDR3 is TGTGCCAGCAGTGACTTTCGAAACACCATATATTTT. This rearrangement joins TRBV25-1 to TRBJ1-3; D is uncertain. Germline CDR1 is MGHDK and CDR2 is SYGVNS. The CDR3 covers 12 residues. Trimming removed 3 bases from V and 5 bases from J, with 5 bases in between.

The chain couples TRBV3-1 (or the pseudogene TRBV3-2) to TRBJ2-2; no firm D call. Trimming took off 7 bases at V and 4 bases at J, with 7 bases between the two ends. The CDR3 covers 12 residues. Germline assignment: CDR1 LGHDT and CDR2 YNNKEL (reference sequence). The CDR3 loop reads CASNQATGELFF. DNA for the CDR3: TGTGCCAGCAACCAGGCCACCGGGGAGCTGTTTTTT.